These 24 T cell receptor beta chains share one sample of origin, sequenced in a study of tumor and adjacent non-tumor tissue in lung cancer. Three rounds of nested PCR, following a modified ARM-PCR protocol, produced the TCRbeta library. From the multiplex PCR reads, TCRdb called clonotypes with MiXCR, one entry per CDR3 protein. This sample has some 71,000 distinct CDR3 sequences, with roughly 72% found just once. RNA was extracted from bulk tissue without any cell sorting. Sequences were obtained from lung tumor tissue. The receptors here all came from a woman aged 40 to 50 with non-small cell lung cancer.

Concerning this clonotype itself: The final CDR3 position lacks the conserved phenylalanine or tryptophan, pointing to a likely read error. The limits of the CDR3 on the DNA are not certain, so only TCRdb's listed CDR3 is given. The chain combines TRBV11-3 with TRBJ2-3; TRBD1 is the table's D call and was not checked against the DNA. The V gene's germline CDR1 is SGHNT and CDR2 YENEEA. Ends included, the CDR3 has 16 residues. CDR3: CASNLRTGGRIDTQYS.

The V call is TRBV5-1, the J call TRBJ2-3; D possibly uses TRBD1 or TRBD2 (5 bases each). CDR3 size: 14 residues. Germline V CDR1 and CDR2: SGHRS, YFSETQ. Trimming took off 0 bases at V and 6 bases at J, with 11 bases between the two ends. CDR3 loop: CASSLASGTDTQYF. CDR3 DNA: TGCGCCAGCAGCTTGGCCTCAGGGACCGATACGCAGTATTTT.

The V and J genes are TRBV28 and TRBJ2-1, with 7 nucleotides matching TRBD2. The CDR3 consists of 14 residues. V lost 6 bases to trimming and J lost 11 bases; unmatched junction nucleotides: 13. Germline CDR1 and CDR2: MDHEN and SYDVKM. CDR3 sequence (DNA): TGTGCCAGCAGAGCGCCGGGACTAACGGGGAAGCAGTTCTTC. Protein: CASRAPGLTGKQFF. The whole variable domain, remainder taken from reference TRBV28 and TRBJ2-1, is DVKVTQSSRYLVKRTGEKVFLECVQDMDHENMFWYRQDPGLGLRLIYFSYDVKMKEKGDIPEGYSVSREKKERFSLILESASTNQTSMYLCASRAPGLTGKQFFGPGTRLTVL.

CDR3 residues: CASSVLGGYNEQFF. The CDR3 DNA reads TGTGCCAGCAGCGTCCTAGGTGGATACAATGAGCAGTTCTTC. The V gene is TRBV9, the J gene TRBJ2-1; D unclear. The length of the CDR3 is 14 residues. Germline V gene data show CDR1 as SGDLS and CDR2 as YYNGEE. V shed 2 bases and J shed 4 bases, with 10 bases lying between them.

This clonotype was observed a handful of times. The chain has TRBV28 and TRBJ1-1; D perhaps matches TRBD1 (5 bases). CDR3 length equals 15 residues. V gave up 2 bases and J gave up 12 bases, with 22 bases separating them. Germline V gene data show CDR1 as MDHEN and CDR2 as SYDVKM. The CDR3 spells CASSLLQFSGSGTFF. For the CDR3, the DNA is TGTGCCAGCAGTTTACTACAGTTTTCCGGGTCAGGGACTTTCTTT.

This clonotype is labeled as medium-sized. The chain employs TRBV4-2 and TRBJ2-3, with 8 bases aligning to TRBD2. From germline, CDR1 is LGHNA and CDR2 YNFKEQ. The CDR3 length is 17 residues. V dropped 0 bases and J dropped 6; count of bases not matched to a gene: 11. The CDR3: CASSQEGAGGSGDTQYF. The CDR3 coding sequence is TGTGCCAGCAGCCAAGAAGGCGCGGGAGGTTCCGGGGATACGCAGTATTTT.

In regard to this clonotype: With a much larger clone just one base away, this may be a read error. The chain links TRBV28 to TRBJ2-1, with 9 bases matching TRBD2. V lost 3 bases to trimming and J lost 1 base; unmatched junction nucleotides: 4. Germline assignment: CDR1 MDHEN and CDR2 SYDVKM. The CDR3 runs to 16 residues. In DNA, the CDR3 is TGTGCCAGCAGTTTTTTGACTAGCGGATCCTACAATGAGCAGTTCTTC. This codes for CASSFLTSGSYNEQFF.

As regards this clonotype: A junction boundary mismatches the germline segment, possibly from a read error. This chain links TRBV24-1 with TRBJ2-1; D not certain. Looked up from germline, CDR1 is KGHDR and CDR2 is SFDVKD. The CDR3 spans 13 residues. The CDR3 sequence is CTTGDSTLDEQFF. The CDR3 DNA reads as TGTACCACCGGTGATAGTACTCTGGATGAGCAGTTCTTC.

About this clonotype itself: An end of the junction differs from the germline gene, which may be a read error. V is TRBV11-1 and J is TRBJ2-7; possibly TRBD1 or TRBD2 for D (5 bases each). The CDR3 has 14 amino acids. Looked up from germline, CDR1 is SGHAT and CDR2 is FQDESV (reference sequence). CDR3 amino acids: CASIPGEGYYEQYF. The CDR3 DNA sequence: TGTGCCAGCATCCCAGGAGAGGGGTACTACGAGCAATACTTC.

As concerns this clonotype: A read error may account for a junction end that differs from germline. CDR3 coding DNA: TGTGCCAGCAATTACGCAATCACGGGACAGGGGGCTAATTCACCCCTCCACTTT. This encodes CASNYAITGQGANSPLHF. The V call is TRBV6-5, the J call TRBJ1-6; 12 bases fit TRBD1. Germline V lookup: CDR1 MNHEY, CDR2 SVGAGI. CDR3 length equals 18 residues.

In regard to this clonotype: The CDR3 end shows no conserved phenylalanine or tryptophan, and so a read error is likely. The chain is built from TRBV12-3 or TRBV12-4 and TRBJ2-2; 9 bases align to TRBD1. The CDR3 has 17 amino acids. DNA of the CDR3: TGTGTCAGCAGTATGGGGACAGGGCCCCTTCTAACCGGGGAGCTGTTTCCT. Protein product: CVSSMGTGPLLTGELFP.

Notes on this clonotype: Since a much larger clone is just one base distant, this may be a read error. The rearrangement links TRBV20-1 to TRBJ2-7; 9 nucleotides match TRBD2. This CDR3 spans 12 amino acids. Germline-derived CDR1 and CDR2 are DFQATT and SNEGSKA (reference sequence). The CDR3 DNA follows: TGCAGTTCTAGTAGCGGGAGAAGCGAGCAGTACTTC. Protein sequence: CSSSSGRSEQYF.

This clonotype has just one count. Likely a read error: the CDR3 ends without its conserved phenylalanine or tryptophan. The CDR3 spells CASSLGLLRSTYGYTS. Written as DNA, the CDR3 is TGTGCCAGCAGCTTAGGTCTCCTCAGGTCTACCTATGGCTACACCTCC. The chain carries TRBV7-9 and TRBJ1-2, with D uncertain. Per germline, CDR1 SEHNR and CDR2 FQNEAQ (reference sequence). The CDR3 is made up of 16 amino acids. The germline V and J ends were trimmed by 1 base and 4 bases, with 16 bases remaining between them.

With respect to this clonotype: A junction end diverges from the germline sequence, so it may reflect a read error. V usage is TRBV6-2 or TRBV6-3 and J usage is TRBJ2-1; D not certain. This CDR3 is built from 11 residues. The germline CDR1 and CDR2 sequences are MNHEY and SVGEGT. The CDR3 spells CASSLADELFF. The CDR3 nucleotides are TGTGCCAGCAGCTTGGCCGATGAGCTGTTCTTC.

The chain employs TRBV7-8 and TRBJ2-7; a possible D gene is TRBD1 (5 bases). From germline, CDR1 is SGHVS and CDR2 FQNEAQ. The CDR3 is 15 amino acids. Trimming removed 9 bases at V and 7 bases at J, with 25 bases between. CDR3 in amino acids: CASSPRSAGIQEQYF. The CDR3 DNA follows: TGTGCCAGTAGCCCACGGTCGGCAGGGATTCAAGAGCAGTACTTC. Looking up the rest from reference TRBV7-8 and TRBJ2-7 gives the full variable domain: GAGVSQSPRYKVAKRGQDVALRCDPISGHVSLFWYQQALGQGPEFLTYFQNEAQLDKSGLPSDRFFAERPEGSVSTLKIQRTQQEDSAVYLCASSPRSAGIQEQYFGPGTRLTVT.

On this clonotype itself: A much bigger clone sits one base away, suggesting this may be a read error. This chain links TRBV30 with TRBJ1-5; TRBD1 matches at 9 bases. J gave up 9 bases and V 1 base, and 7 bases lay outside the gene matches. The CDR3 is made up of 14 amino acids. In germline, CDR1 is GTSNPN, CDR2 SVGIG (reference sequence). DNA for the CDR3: TGTGCCTGGAGTGCCTGGACAGGGGATCGGCCCCAGCATTTT. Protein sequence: CAWSAWTGDRPQHF.

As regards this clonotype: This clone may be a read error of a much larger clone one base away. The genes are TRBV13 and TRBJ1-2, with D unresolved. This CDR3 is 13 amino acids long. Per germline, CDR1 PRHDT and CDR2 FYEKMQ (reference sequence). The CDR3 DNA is TGTTCCAGCAGCTTCGGCAGCAACTATGGCTACACCTTC. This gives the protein CSSSFGSNYGYTF. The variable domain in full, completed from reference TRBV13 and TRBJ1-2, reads AAGVIQSPRHLIKEKRETATLKCYPIPRHDTVYWYQQGPGQDPQFLISFYEKMQSDKGSIPDRFSAQQFSDYHSELNMSSLELGDSALYFCSSSFGSNYGYTFGSGTRLTVV.

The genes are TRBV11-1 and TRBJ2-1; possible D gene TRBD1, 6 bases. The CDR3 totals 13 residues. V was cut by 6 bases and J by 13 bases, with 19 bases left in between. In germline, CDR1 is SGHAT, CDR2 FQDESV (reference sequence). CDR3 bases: TGTGCCAGCAGTTTACACAGGGAACGGGATCAGTTCTTC. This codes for CASSLHRERDQFF.

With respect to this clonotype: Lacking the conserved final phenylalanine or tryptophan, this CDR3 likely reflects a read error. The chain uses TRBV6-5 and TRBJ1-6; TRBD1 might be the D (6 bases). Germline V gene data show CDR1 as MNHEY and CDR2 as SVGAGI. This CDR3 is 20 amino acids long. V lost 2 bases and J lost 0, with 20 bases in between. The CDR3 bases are TGTGCCAGCAGTTACAAGGCAGGGGCTTATACTAACTCCTATAATTCACCCCTCCACCTT. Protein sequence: CASSYKAGAYTNSYNSPLHL.

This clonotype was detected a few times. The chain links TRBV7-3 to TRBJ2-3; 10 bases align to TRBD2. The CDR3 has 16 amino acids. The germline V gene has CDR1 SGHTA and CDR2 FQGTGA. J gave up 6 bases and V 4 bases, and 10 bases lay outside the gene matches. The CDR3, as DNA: TGTGCCAGCAGCTCAGAACTAGCGGGACCCTCGGATACGCAGTATTTT. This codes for CASSSELAGPSDTQYF.

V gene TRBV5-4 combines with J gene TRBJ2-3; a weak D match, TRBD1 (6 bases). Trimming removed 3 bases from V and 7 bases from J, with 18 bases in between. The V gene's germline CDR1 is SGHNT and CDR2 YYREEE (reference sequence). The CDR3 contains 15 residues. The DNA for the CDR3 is TGTGCCAGCAGCTCTCTTAGCAGGGGTACACATACGCAGTATTTT. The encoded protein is CASSSLSRGTHTQYF.

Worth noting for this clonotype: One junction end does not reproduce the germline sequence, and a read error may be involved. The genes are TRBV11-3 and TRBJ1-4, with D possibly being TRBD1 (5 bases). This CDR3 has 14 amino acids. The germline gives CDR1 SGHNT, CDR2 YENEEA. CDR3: CAGRAGAGPKKLFF. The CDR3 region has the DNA TGTGCCGGCAGAGCCGGGGCAGGGCCTAAAAAACTATTTTTT.

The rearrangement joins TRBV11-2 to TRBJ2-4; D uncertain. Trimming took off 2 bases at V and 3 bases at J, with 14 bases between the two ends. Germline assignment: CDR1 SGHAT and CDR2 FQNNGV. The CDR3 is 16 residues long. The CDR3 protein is CASSLSGRLVKNIQYF. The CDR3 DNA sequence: TGTGCCAGCAGCTTATCCGGACGTCTGGTCAAAAACATTCAGTACTTC.

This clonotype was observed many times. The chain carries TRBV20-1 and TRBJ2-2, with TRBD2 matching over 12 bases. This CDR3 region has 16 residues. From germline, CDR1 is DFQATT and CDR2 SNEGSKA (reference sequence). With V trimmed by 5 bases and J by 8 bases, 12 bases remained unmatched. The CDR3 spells CSAASVLAGGLGELFF. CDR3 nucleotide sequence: TGCAGTGCTGCTTCGGTCCTAGCGGGAGGGTTAGGGGAGCTGTTTTTT.